The present entry profiles one T cell receptor beta chain with its context. Its specificity is unknown. RNA extraction was followed by reverse transcription into cDNA, which acted as the sequencing template. Clones were sequenced by immunoSEQ multiplex PCR, and TCRdb holds only the in-frame ones, with some missing. The sample has 130,000 to 150,000 clones, 80% to 90% seen once. Treatment described: oral pan-JAK inhibitor, 5-10 mg twice daily. Cell sorting was applied to PBMCs, and CD4+ and CD8+ T cells were collected. The entry originates in a study of CD8+ T cells in alopecia areata. Study-wide results and caveats: The study found that many expanded lesional clones persisted in scalp and blood during tofacitinib. Scalp samples also yield sequences of resident alphabeta T cells from normal skin. Among the top 100, expanded CD8+ clones, as well as scalp clonality, were significantly decreased by tofacitinib.

The material was CD8+ T cells sorted from blood, obtained at week 4, from a patient treated with tofacitinib. The source of this sequence is a human donor with alopecia areata.

Here the CDR3 reads CASSSRPLDTQYF. CDR3 nucleotides: TGTGCCAGCAGCTCCCGACCCTTGGATACGCAGTATTTT. The chain carries TRBV11-2 and TRBJ2-3; D gene uncertain. The germline V gene encodes CDR1 SGHAT and CDR2 FQNNGV. This CDR3 contains 13 residues. V was pared by 4 bases and J by 6 bases, with 11 bases between.